These 9 T cell receptor beta chains were sequenced from one sample in a study of shared clonotypes between healthy human individuals. TCRdb's copy holds only in-frame clones and misses some; the assay was immunoSEQ multiplex PCR. The sample consists of 550,000 to 750,000 clones, 95% to 96% of them appearing once. The naive CD8 fraction comprised CD45RO-negative cells positively selected for CCR7 and excluded terminally differentiated effector memory CD45RA+ cells. Sequencing was done on a sample of naive CD8+ T cells sorted from blood. These receptors all come from a woman aged 25 to 39 in good health.

The V call is TRBV19, the J call TRBJ2-3, with D perhaps matching TRBD2 (6 bases). This CDR3 comprises 13 residues. The germline V gene encodes CDR1 LNHDA and CDR2 SQIVND (reference sequence). With 9 bases removed from V and 7 bases from J, the gap between germline ends came to 17 bases. The CDR3 loop reads CASDGGAAHTQYF. In nucleotides, the CDR3 is TGTGCCAGCGACGGGGGAGCGGCACATACGCAGTATTTT.

The V call is TRBV4-1, the J call TRBJ1-5; no reliable D call. The CDR3 spans 15 residues. Germline CDR1 is MGHRA and CDR2 is YSYEKL. Deletions cut 2 bases from V and 2 bases from J, with 10 bases between. The CDR3 nucleotides are TGCGCCAGCAGCCAAAGACTATTACGCAATCAGCCCCAGCATTTT. Translated: CASSQRLLRNQPQHF.

The chain couples TRBV27 to TRBJ2-7; TRBD2 matches 13 bases. The CDR3 runs 17 residues. Germline assignment: CDR1 MNHEY and CDR2 SMNVEV (reference sequence). The trim removed 2 bases at V and 6 bases at J, leaving 10 bases unmatched. This CDR3 reads CASSLLLAGGPEGEQYF. CDR3 nucleotides: TGTGCCAGCAGTTTACTACTAGCGGGGGGGCCGGAGGGCGAGCAGTACTTC.

The rearrangement uses TRBV27 and TRBJ2-7; the D gene is possibly TRBD1 (7 bases). The germline V gene has CDR1 MNHEY and CDR2 SMNVEV (reference sequence). Trimming cost V 7 bases and J 5 bases, with 18 bases left between them. The CDR3 is 14 residues long. CDR3 protein: CASTPIGGGDEQYF. For the CDR3, the DNA is TGTGCCAGCACCCCAATTGGAGGGGGCGACGAGCAGTACTTC.

This chain uses TRBV4-2 with TRBJ1-5; D gene ambiguous. The CDR3 runs 17 residues. V was shortened by 0 bases and J by 0 bases, with 12 bases between the two germline ends. Germline V gene lookup returns CDR1 LGHNA and CDR2 YNFKEQ. The CDR3 nucleotides are TGTGCCAGCAGCCAAGAAGTGGCACAGTATAGCAATCAGCCCCAGCATTTT. Protein: CASSQEVAQYSNQPQHF.

V usage is TRBV4-2 and J usage is TRBJ2-2; 13 nucleotides agree with TRBD2. CDR3 size: 18 residues. Looked up from germline, CDR1 is LGHNA and CDR2 is YNFKEQ. V lost 0 bases, J lost 4 bases, and 5 bases stayed unmatched. CDR3 region: CASSQEKGLAGSTGELFF. The CDR3 region has the DNA TGTGCCAGCAGCCAAGAAAAGGGACTAGCGGGAAGCACCGGGGAGCTGTTTTTT.

V and J are TRBV7-7 and TRBJ2-1; 11 nucleotides match TRBD2. The V segment lost 5 bases and the J segment 5 bases; nucleotides outside the gene matches: 8. The germline gives CDR1 SSHAT, CDR2 FNYEAQ (reference sequence). This CDR3 region has 16 residues. As DNA, the CDR3 is TGTGCCAGCAGCGCGCAACTAGCGGGAGTAGACAATGAGCAGTTCTTC. Translated, it gives CASSAQLAGVDNEQFF.

This chain joins TRBV5-6 and TRBJ2-3; the D gene is possibly TRBD1 (5 bases). Trimming left V 4 bases short and J 2 bases short, with 11 bases between. Germline CDR1 and CDR2: SGHDT and YYEEEE. The CDR3 has 14 amino acids. The CDR3 DNA follows: TGTGCCAGCAGCCCGGCAGGGCCCACAGATACGCAGTATTTT. Its translation is CASSPAGPTDTQYF.

This clone was observed once. This rearrangement joins TRBV28 to TRBJ1-1; TRBD1 matches at 7 bases. The V and J ends lost 5 bases and 11 bases, in that order; junction bases with no gene match: 17. This CDR3 has 15 residues. In germline, CDR1 is MDHEN, CDR2 SYDVKM. The CDR3 region has the DNA TGTGCCAGCAGTCCCCAGGGGGGGCTCTTCCTAGGGGCTTTCTTT. Translating gives CASSPQGGLFLGAFF.